The text below deals with one T cell receptor beta chain. These data come from a study of blood T cell repertoires in COVID-19. Background on the study: T cells, B-cell-depleted T cells, or PBMCs provided the cDNA or gDNA that served as material.

Sequencing was performed with immunoSEQ multiplex PCR; in TCRdb, only in-frame clones are kept and a portion is missing. Of about 300,000 clones in the sample, roughly 89% were seen once. Per germline, CDR1 LGHDT and CDR2 YNNKEL (reference sequence). V shed 6 bases and J shed 4 bases, with 15 bases lying between them. This CDR3 has 14 amino acids. This sequence originates from a woman in her twenties or thirties with COVID-19, enrolled during active disease. Sequenced sample: peripheral blood. V is TRBV3-1 (or the pseudogene TRBV3-2) and J is TRBJ1-1; D may be TRBD1 (6 bases). The CDR3 bases are TGTGCCAGCAGGAAACAGGGCTCTGGCACTGAAGCTTTCTTT. This codes for CASRKQGSGTEAFF.